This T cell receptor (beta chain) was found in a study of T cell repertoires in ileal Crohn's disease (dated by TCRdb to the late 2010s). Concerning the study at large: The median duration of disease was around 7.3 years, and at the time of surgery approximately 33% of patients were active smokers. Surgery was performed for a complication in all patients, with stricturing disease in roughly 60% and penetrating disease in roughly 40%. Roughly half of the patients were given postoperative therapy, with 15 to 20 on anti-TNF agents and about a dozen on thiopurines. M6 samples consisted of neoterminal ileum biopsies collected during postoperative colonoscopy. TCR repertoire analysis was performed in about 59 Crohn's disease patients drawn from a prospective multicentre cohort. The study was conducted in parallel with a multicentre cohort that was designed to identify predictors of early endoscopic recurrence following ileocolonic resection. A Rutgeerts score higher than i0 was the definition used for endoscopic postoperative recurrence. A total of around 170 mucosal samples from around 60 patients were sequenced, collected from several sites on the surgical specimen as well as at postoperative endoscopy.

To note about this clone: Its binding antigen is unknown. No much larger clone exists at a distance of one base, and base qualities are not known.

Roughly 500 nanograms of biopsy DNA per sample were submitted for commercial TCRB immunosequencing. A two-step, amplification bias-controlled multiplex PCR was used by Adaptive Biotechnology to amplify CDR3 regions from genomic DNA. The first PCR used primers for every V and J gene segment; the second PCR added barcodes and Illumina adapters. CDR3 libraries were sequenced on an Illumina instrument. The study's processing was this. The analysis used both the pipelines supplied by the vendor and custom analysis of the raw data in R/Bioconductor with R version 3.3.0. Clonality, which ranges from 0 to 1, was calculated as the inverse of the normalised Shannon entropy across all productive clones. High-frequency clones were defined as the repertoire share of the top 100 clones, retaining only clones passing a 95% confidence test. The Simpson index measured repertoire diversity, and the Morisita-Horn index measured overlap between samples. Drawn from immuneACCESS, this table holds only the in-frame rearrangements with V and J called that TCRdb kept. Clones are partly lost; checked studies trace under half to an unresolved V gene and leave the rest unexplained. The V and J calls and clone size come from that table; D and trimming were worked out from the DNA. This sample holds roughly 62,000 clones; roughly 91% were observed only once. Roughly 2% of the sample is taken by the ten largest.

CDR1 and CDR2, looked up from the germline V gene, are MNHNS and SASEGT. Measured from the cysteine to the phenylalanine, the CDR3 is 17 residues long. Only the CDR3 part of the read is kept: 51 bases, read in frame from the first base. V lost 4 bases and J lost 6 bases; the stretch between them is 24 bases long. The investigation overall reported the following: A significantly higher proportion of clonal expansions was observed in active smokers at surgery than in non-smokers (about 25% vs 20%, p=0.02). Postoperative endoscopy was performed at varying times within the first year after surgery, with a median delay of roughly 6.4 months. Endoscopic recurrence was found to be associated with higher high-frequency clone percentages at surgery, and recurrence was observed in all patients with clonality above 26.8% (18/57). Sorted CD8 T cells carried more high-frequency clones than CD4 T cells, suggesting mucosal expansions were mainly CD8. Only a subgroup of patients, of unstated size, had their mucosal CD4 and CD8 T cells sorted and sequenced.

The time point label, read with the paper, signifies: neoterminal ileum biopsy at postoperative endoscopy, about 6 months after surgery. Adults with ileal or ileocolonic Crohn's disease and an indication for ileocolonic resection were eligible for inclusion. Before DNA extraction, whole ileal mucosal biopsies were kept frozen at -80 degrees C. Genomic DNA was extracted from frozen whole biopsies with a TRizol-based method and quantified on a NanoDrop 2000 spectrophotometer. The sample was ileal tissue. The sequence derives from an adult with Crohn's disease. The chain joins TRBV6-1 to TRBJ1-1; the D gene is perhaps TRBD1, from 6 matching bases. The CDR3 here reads CASSGPGAGAPAAEAFF. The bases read TGTGCCAGCAGTGGTCCCGGGGCGGGGGCCCCCGCGGCTGAAGCTTTCTTT.